Listed below are T cell receptor beta chains from one sample, sequenced in a study of shared clonotypes between healthy human individuals. Using immunoSEQ multiplex PCR, the repertoire was profiled, and TCRdb retains in-frame clones only, with some absent. The profile covers millions of clones, with approximately 93% appearing a single time and under 0.45% taken by the ten largest. The sequencing sample was made of naive CD4+ T cells from PBMCs. These receptors came from a man aged 18-30 years in good health. Some clones in this sample may be carry-over from other donors' samples. CDR3s include the opening cysteine and the closing phenylalanine or tryptophan. The D gene is left open where the match is weak. For some rows the clone size is stated as once, few or many, or as a class when expanded; others skip it.

TRBD2	TRBV7-9	-	TRBJ2-3	TGTGCCAGCAGCTCTACTAGCGGGAACACAGATACGCAGTATTTT	CASSSTSGNTDTQYF
TRBD2	TRBV6-5	-	TRBJ2-5	TGTGCCAGCAGTTACAGGGCTAGCGGACAAGAGACCCAGTACTTC	CASSYRASGQETQYF
TRBD2	TRBV6-4	-	TRBJ2-3	TGTGCCAGCAGTGACAAGGCGGCGGGAGTACGAGATACGCAGTATTTT	CASSDKAAGVRDTQYF
-	TRBV4-1	-	TRBJ2-5	TGCGCCAGCAGCCCCCGGGACACAGAAGAGACCCAGTACTTC	CASSPRDTEETQYF
-	TRBV30	-	TRBJ2-4	TGTGCCTGGAGTGTGATGGGGACGGACATTCAGTACTTC	CAWSVMGTDIQYF
-	TRBV4-1	-	TRBJ2-7	TGCGCCAGCAGCCGGGGGATTGTCGGCGAGCAGTACTTC	CASSRGIVGEQYF
-	TRBV7-9	-	TRBJ1-2	TGTGCCAGCAGCTTAGCTGGCAGGGTGGACTATGGCTACACCTTC	CASSLAGRVDYGYTF
TRBD1	TRBV7-2	-	TRBJ1-2	TGTGCCAGCAGCGGCAGGGGGCCGGGTGGCTACACCTTC	CASSGRGPGGYTF
-	TRBV18	-	TRBJ2-7	TGTGCCAGCTCACCCACAGGTTTCTACGAGCAGTACTTC	CASSPTGFYEQYF
-	TRBV5-1	few	TRBJ2-2	TGCGCCAGCAGCTTGGGCGGGACCGGGGAGCTGTTTTTT	CASSLGGTGELFF
TRBD1	TRBV5-1	-	TRBJ2-7	TGCGCCAGCAGCCCCGGTACTTTGGGACAGGCCTACGAGCAGTACTTC	CASSPGTLGQAYEQYF
TRBD2	TRBV30	-	TRBJ2-3	TGTGCCTGGGAAAGCGGGGGGGTCCCAGATACGCAGTATTTT	CAWESGGVPDTQYF
TRBD1	TRBV15	-	TRBJ1-2	TGTGCCACCAGCAGGGGACAGAAATTCTATGGCTACACCTTC	CATSRGQKFYGYTF
-	TRBV7-2	-	TRBJ2-1	TGTGCCAGCAGCTTACGGTCCAGAATAGCCGATGAGCAGTTCTTC	CASSLRSRIADEQFF
TRBD1	TRBV2	-	TRBJ1-2	TGTGCCAGCAGTCTCCAGGGGGGAGTAGTCCGTGGCTACACCTTC	CASSLQGGVVRGYTF
-	TRBV9	-	TRBJ2-7	TGTGCCAGCAGCCCCCAGGGACCACCCTCCTACGAGCAGTACTTC	CASSPQGPPSYEQYF
TRBD1	TRBV28	-	TRBJ1-6	TGTGCCAGCAGTCCCAGTCCCGGGACAGATAATTCACCCCTCCACTTT	CASSPSPGTDNSPLHF
-	TRBV5-1	-	TRBJ1-2	TGCGCCAGCAGCTGGAGTTGGGCGAACTATGGCTACACCTTC	CASSWSWANYGYTF
TRBD2	TRBV18	-	TRBJ2-7	TGTGCCAGCTCACCGGAGAGGGAGCGGGAGGCCTACGAGCAGTACTTC	CASSPEREREAYEQYF
TRBD1	TRBV28	-	TRBJ1-3	TGTGCCAGCAGTTTACGCGACAGGGCAACCATATATTTT	CASSLRDRATIYF